These T cell receptor beta chains were read from a single sample in a study of metastatic and nonmetastatic thyroid tumors. MiXCR was used by TCRdb to re-call the PCR reads. The sample lists about 50,000 clones, about 4.3% seen once, with about a tenth in the top ten. Sequencing input: blood. These receptors were obtained from a female donor with papillary thyroid cancer or a benign thyroid nodule (not recorded which). Some clones in this sample may be carry-over from other donors' samples. CDR3s include the opening cysteine and the closing phenylalanine or tryptophan. Fields, in order: J gene, clone size, D gene, V gene, CDR3 DNA, CDR3 protein. The D gene is left open where the match is weak. Some rows have no size entry. The others give once, few or many, or a class for an expanded clone.

TRBJ2-4	many	TRBD2	TRBV30	TGTGCCTGGAGTGTAGCCGGGGGGATTCAGTACTTC	CAWSVAGGIQYF
TRBJ2-7	few	NA	TRBV12-3/TRBV12-4	TGTGCCAGCAGTTTAAACGAGTCAACCACCTCCTACGAGCAGTACTTC	CASSLNESTTSYEQYF
TRBJ2-2	many	NA	TRBV15	TGTGCCACCAGCAGAGATATTGAGGGGGGGTCCGGGGAGCTGTTTTTT	CATSRDIEGGSGELFF
TRBJ1-2	few	NA	TRBV11-2	TGTGCCAGCAGCTTAAGCGGGACGGAGGGAGTTGGCTACACCTTC	CASSLSGTEGVGYTF
TRBJ2-1	many	NA	TRBV15	TGTGCCACCAGCAGAGATCTCCAACTAACCTACAATGAGCAGTTCTTC	CATSRDLQLTYNEQFF
TRBJ1-4	many	TRBD1	TRBV5-1	TGCGCCAGCAGCTTGAGGGACAGGGGGCGAGAAAAACTGTTTTTT	CASSLRDRGREKLFF
TRBJ1-6	few	NA	TRBV6-1	TGTGCCAGCAGGCGAGGTGGAAGTGGGAATTCGCCCCTCCACTTT	CASRRGGSGNSPLHF
TRBJ2-5	few	TRBD1	TRBV2	TGTGCCAGCAGTGGGGACAGGGGGAGTGAGACCCAGTACTTC	CASSGDRGSETQYF
TRBJ2-1	many	TRBD2	TRBV9	TGTGCCAGCAGCGTAGCCAGCGGGAGCGACAATGAGCAGTTCTTC	CASSVASGSDNEQFF
TRBJ2-5	many	TRBD1	TRBV20-1	TGCAGTGCTAGAGATCTCCGGGGACAGGGTATGAGAGAGACCCAGTACTTC	CSARDLRGQGMRETQYF
TRBJ2-1	NA	NA	TRBV6-2/TRBV6-3	TGTGCCAGCAAAATCGGGGACATTGTCTTCTTC	CASKIGDIVFF
TRBJ1-1	NA	NA	TRBV3-1	TGTGCCAGCAGCCAAGATCGGGCCGGGGTGGGTGAAGCTTTCTTT	CASSQDRAGVGEAFF
TRBJ2-3	many	NA	TRBV6-1	TGTGCCAGCAGTTATCTTAGGAGCGCCACAGATACGCAGTATTTT	CASSYLRSATDTQYF
TRBJ1-5	many	NA	TRBV19	TGTGCCAGTAGTATCAGGTGGGCCGGGACCGATAGCAATCAGCCCCAGCATTTT	CASSIRWAGTDSNQPQHF
TRBJ2-7	many	NA	TRBV10-1	TGCGCCAGCAGTGAATTTGCCGACCTGGAGGACTCCTGGACGGATCCTACCTACGAGCAGTACTTC	CASSEFADLEDSWTDPTYEQYF
TRBJ1-2	NA	NA	TRBV10-2	TGCGCCAACATTGATTTCAGGGGAGCTGGCTACACCTTC	CANIDFRGAGYTF
TRBJ1-1	NA	NA	TRBV28	TGTGCCAGCACCCAATTACCCGCCAGGGGAGACACTGAAGCTTTCTTT	CASTQLPARGDTEAFF
TRBJ2-7	many	TRBD2	TRBV6-1	TGTGCCAGCAGTGAATACCTTCTAGCGGGAGACTACGAGCAGTGCTTC	CASSEYLLAGDYEQCF
TRBJ2-5	many	NA	TRBV9	TGTGCCAGCAGCGTAGCGGGAATTCAAGAGACCCAGTACTTC	CASSVAGIQETQYF
TRBJ1-6	many	NA	TRBV2	TGTGCCAGCAGGATTTTAGCAAATTCACCCCTCCACTTT	CASRILANSPLHF
TRBJ2-2	few	NA	TRBV6-1	TGTGCCAGCAGACTAGGGGTCGCCGGGGAGCTGTTTTTT	CASRLGVAGELFF
TRBJ2-1	many	NA	TRBV11-3	TGTGCCAGCAGCCCACCGGACCGCGGCAATGAGCAGTTCTTC	CASSPPDRGNEQFF
TRBJ2-3	many	NA	TRBV7-9	TGTGCCAGCAGCCTTAATCAAGGGAGTACAGATACGCAGTATTTT	CASSLNQGSTDTQYF
TRBJ2-1	NA	TRBD2	TRBV28	TGTGCCAGCAATGCCCTGATGATCGGACTAGCGGGAGGCGATGAGCAGTTCTTC	CASNALMIGLAGGDEQFF
TRBJ2-2	many	NA	TRBV10-2	TGCGCCAGCAGGCAGTGGGCCGGGGAGCTGTTTTTT	CASRQWAGELFF
TRBJ1-1	many	NA	TRBV7-9	TGTGCCAGCAGCTTACAAGCAGACCCGCGGAGGATTGAAGCTTTCTTT	CASSLQADPRRIEAFF
TRBJ2-4	many	NA	TRBV19	TGTGCCAGTAGTCCCCAACTTGGGGCCAAAAACATTCAGTACTTC	CASSPQLGAKNIQYF
TRBJ2-7	many	TRBD1	TRBV6-1	TGTGCCAGCAACCCCACCGGGACAGGGGGCTACGAGCAGTACTTC	CASNPTGTGGYEQYF
TRBJ2-5	many	TRBD1	TRBV7-9	TGTGCCAGCAGCTTATTAGACAGGGAAGAGACCCAGTACTTC	CASSLLDREETQYF
TRBJ1-5	few	TRBD1	TRBV5-8	TGTGCCAGCAGCTACCAGACAGGGGACAATCAGCCCCAGCATTTT	CASSYQTGDNQPQHF
TRBJ1-3	many	NA	TRBV11-3	TGTGCCAGCAGCAGTGGGGGTATCACTGGAAACACCATATATTTT	CASSSGGITGNTIYF
TRBJ1-2	many	NA	TRBV7-3	TGTGCCAGCAGCCGGGGGGGGGGGATCAGTGGCTACACCTTC	CASSRGGGISGYTF
TRBJ1-1	few	TRBD1	TRBV20-1	TGCAGTGCTAGAGATATCTCAGGGGGGGGCGCCAACACTGAAGCTTTCTTT	CSARDISGGGANTEAFF
TRBJ1-5	many	NA	TRBV6-4	TGTGCCAGCAGTGACTCCTGCAGGGGAAGCAATCAGCCCCAGCATTTT	CASSDSCRGSNQPQHF
TRBJ1-2	few	NA	TRBV12-5	TGTGCTAGTGGTGGGGGTGTTTCCCCAGCTAACTATGGCTACACATTC	CASGGGVSPANYGYTF
TRBJ1-2	many	NA	TRBV7-9	TGTGCCAGCAGCTTAGACAGGGTGGGCTATGGCTACACCTTC	CASSLDRVGYGYTF
TRBJ2-7	NA	NA	TRBV20-1	TGCAGTGTAAGGCTTGGGGACTACGAGCAGTACTTC	CSVRLGDYEQYF
TRBJ2-3	many	TRBD2	TRBV2	TGTGCCAGCAGCTACGAAAGCGGGAGAGGTTTTATAGATACGCAGTATTTT	CASSYESGRGFIDTQYF
TRBJ2-1	NA	NA	TRBV3-1	TGTGCCAGCAGCCAAGATAGGGAATCGGAGCAGTTCTTC	CASSQDRESEQFF
TRBJ1-5	many	TRBD1	TRBV19	TGTGCCAGTAGTATTGGACAGGGGGCAAGGCAGCCCCAGCATTTT	CASSIGQGARQPQHF
TRBJ1-1	NA	NA	TRBV6-2/TRBV6-3	TGTGCCAGCAGCCGGGGGGACACTGAAGATTTGTTT	CASSRGDTEDLF
TRBJ2-3	few	TRBD2	TRBV6-2/TRBV6-3	TGTGCCAGCAGTTACTCGACTAGCCCCGACACAGATACGCAGTATTTT	CASSYSTSPDTDTQYF
TRBJ2-5	many	TRBD2	TRBV20-1	TGCAGTGCTAGAGCGCGCCTCCCAGTACCGGGACTACAAGAGACCCAGTACTTC	CSARARLPVPGLQETQYF
TRBJ2-7	few	NA	TRBV7-2	TGCGCCAGCAGCTGGGTGGGAGGATTGTCCTACGAGCAGTACTTC	CASSWVGGLSYEQYF